Reported below is one T cell receptor (beta chain). Its antigen is still unknown. Both 60 Vbeta primers and 13 Jbeta primers went into the PCR. Clones were read by immunoSEQ multiplex PCR, and TCRdb kept only the in-frame ones, dropping some. The sample includes roughly 260,000 clones, roughly 81% seen only once; the top ten take 1.5% to 2%. V lost 1 base to trimming and J lost 4 bases; unmatched junction nucleotides: 7. Germline CDR1 SGHTA, CDR2 FQGNSA. This CDR3 is built from 16 residues. The data are from a study of cytomegalovirus exposure and HLA in healthy donors. Points from the study as a whole: In vitro work confirmed that three CMV-associated chains recognize CMV antigens. Looking again later, the authors saw that most CMV-associated TCR beta chains seemed HLA-restricted.

The TCR comes from a woman aged 40 to 50 in good health and CMV-seropositive. This chain connects TRBV7-2 to TRBJ2-7; the match to TRBD2 covers 10 bases. Sample: PBMCs. The CDR3 sequence is CASSLGGLAGVYEQYF. The DNA of the CDR3 is TGTGCCAGCAGCTTAGGGGGTCTAGCGGGGGTATACGAGCAGTACTTC.